The count of the clone carrying this T cell receptor (beta chain) is one. V shed 4 bases and J 4 bases; nucleotides not matched to a gene: 15. The CDR3 totals 16 residues. CDR1 is SQVTM and CDR2 is ANQGSEA in the germline V gene. This record comes from a study of OX40 agonist ivuxolimab in advanced cancers. Study at large: An agonistic anti-OX40 (CD134) antibody, ivuxolimab, was used to treat the patients. At 0.01 to 10 mg/kg, ivuxolimab was administered intravenously to patients every 2 weeks.

Peripheral blood came from all dose cohorts at three timepoints. Data came from immunoSEQ multiplex PCR; TCRdb stores just in-frame clones and leaves some out. The sample includes tens of thousands of clones, around 90% seen only once; the top ten take 3.5% to 4%. The chain employs TRBV29-1 and TRBJ2-7; the match to TRBD1 covers 8 bases. The input for sequencing was CD4+ or CD8+ T cells sorted from blood, taken in a trial of the OX40 agonist ivuxolimab. The source of this sequence is an adult with an advanced solid tumor such as melanoma, head and neck, liver or kidney cancer. CDR3 bases: TGCAGCGTTGGGGGGATGAGACAGGGGATAGTATACGAGCAGTACTTC. Amino acids: CSVGGMRQGIVYEQYF.